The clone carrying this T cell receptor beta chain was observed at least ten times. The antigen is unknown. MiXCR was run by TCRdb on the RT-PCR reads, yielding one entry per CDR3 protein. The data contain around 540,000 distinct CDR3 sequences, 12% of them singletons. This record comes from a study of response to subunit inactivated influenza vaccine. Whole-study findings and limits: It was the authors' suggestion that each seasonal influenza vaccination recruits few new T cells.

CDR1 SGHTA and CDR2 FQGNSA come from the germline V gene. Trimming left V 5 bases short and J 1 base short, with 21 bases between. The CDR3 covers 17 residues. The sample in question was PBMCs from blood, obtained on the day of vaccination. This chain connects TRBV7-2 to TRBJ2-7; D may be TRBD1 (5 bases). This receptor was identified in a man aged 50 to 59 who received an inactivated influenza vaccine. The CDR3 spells CASSRSDWTTTSYEQYF. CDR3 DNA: TGTGCCAGCAGCCGATCTGACTGGACAACCACTTCCTACGAGCAGTACTTC.